These T cell receptor beta chains were read from a single sample in a study of blood T cell repertoires in COVID-19. Assay used: immunoSEQ multiplex PCR; TCRdb lists only in-frame clones, some missing. In the table there are some 200,000 clones, around 80% of which are singletons. Sequencing input: peripheral blood. Source of these receptors: a woman aged 65 to 85 with acute or convalescent COVID-19. The CDR3 runs from the conserved cysteine through the conserved F or W. The D gene is left open where the match is weak. The size of a clone is reported for some rows only, either as once, few or many, or as a class for expanded clones.

- | TRBJ2-6 | TRBV2 | TRBD1 | TGTGCCAGCACAGGTGACAGGGGGCTAGGTGGGGCCAACGTCCTGACTTTC | CASTGDRGLGGANVLTF
- | TRBJ2-3 | TRBV10-3 | TRBD2 | TGTGCCATCAGTGGGGGTCTAGCGGGGGTTGCAGATACGCAGTATTTT | CAISGGLAGVADTQYF
- | TRBJ2-3 | TRBV6-4 | - | TGTGCCAGTATTGGCCGCGACAGGAACGCAGATACGCAGTATTTT | CASIGRDRNADTQYF
- | TRBJ1-3 | TRBV12-5 | - | TGTGCTAGTGGAGCACTCCCCCGGGGGGGGCTCTCAACGGGAAACACCATATATTTT | CASGALPRGGLSTGNTIYF
few | TRBJ2-1 | TRBV11-2 | TRBD2 | TGTGCCAGCAGCTTAGAACCTAGCGGGGCGTCCCTCTTC | CASSLEPSGASLF
few | TRBJ2-1 | TRBV7-6 | - | TGTGCCAGCAGCCGTACTCCTGCCAGGGGTGAGCAGTTCTTC | CASSRTPARGEQFF
once | TRBJ2-2 | TRBV7-3 | TRBD1 | TGTGCCAGCAGCCCGAGACAGGGATCGGGCGGGGAGCTGTTTTTT | CASSPRQGSGGELFF
- | TRBJ2-3 | TRBV24-1 | TRBD2 | TGTGCCACCAGTACCGGGACTAGGATCGTCGGTGGGCAGTATTTT | CATSTGTRIVGGQYF
once | TRBJ1-5 | TRBV10-3 | - | TGTGCCAGCGACACCCAGGGTAGTGTGAATCAGCCCCAGCATTTT | CASDTQGSVNQPQHF
- | TRBJ1-5 | TRBV18 | - | TGTGCCAGCTCGTCCACAGAGAGTTATAGCAATCAGCCCCAGCATTTT | CASSSTESYSNQPQHF
few | TRBJ1-3 | TRBV6-5 | TRBD1 | TGTGCCAGTCGGACAGGGGGTCTCGGAAACACCATATATTTT | CASRTGGLGNTIYF
- | TRBJ2-1 | TRBV2 | TRBD2 | TGTGCCAGCAGTGAATCTTGGGGGAGGGCAGGAAGAATGGTCTATGAATACAATGAGCAGTTCTTC | CASSESWGRAGRMVYEYNEQFF
- | TRBJ2-5 | TRBV7-2 | - | TGTGCCAGCAGGTTTGGGGGGAAAGAGACCCAGTACTTC | CASRFGGKETQYF
few | TRBJ2-5 | TRBV5-4 | TRBD1 | TGTGCCAGCAGCCGACAGGGGGCGGCAGAGACCCAGTACTTC | CASSRQGAAETQYF
- | TRBJ2-3 | TRBV5-1 | TRBD1 | TGCGCCAGCAGCGTACAGGGGGGCACAGATACGCAGTATTTT | CASSVQGGTDTQYF
- | TRBJ2-1 | TRBV12-3/TRBV12-4 | - | TGTGCCAGCAGTTTCCAGGGTGAGCAGTTCTTC | CASSFQGEQFF
once | TRBJ2-1 | TRBV5-1 | TRBD2 | TGCGCCAGCAGCTTGGAACTTACTAGCGGGTCCTACAATGAGCAGTTCTTC | CASSLELTSGSYNEQFF
- | TRBJ1-2 | TRBV29-1 | TRBD1 | TGCAGCGCACTCACAGGGGGCGGCTATGGCTACACCTTC | CSALTGGGYGYTF
- | TRBJ1-1 | TRBV6-5 | - | TGTGCCAGCAGTTACGCGTTGTTAAGCACTGAAGCTTTCTTT | CASSYALLSTEAFF
many | TRBJ2-6 | TRBV5-1 | - | TGCGCCAGCAGCTTGGCATCCGGTCCTGGGGCCAACGTCCTGACTTTC | CASSLASGPGANVLTF
- | TRBJ2-5 | TRBV5-1 | TRBD2 | TGCGCCAGCAGCTTAGCGGGGGGTGGAGAGACCCAGTACTTC | CASSLAGGGETQYF
- | TRBJ2-2 | TRBV5-4 | TRBD2 | TGTGCCAGCAGTTTTAGCGGGGGAGGGACCGGGGAGCTGTTTTTT | CASSFSGGGTGELFF
once | TRBJ2-5 | TRBV5-1 | TRBD2 | TGCGCCAGCAGCTTGGGCGGGGGGGCCCCAAGAGAGTACTTC | CASSLGGGAPREYF
- | TRBJ1-6 | TRBV4-1 | TRBD1 | TGCGCCAGCAGCCTCCAGGGGGGCGGTAATTCACCCCTCCACTTT | CASSLQGGGNSPLHF
- | TRBJ1-5 | TRBV18 | - | TGTGCCAGCTCACCGAAACATATAAGGGGGGGCAATAATAGCAATCAGCCCCAGCATTTT | CASSPKHIRGGNNSNQPQHF
- | TRBJ2-3 | TRBV18 | - | TGTGCCAGCTCACGAGGAGATACGCAGTATTTT | CASSRGDTQYF